Presented here are 11 T cell receptor beta chains from one specimen sequenced in a study of CD8 T cells in Susac syndrome. RNA in amounts of roughly 0.5 to 1 ug was reverse transcribed with random hexamers. TCRdb reprocessed the immunoSEQ multiplex PCR reads via MiXCR and lists one record per CDR3 protein. Of about 110,000 distinct CDR3 sequences in the sample, around 94% were seen once. The source material was CD8+ T cells from PBMCs. These receptors came from a human donor with Susac syndrome.

In this sample, this clonotype turned up once. V gene TRBV27 combines with J gene TRBJ2-1; TRBD2 is a possible D gene (5 bases). The CDR3 spans 15 residues. V lost 5 bases to trimming and J lost 0 bases, with 11 bases between them. Germline CDR1 and CDR2: MNHEY and SMNVEV (reference sequence). The CDR3 nucleotides are TGTGCCAGCAGTCCGGACTGGAGCTCCTACAATGAGCAGTTCTTC. Translation: CASSPDWSSYNEQFF.

This chain joins TRBV15 and TRBJ1-6, with D hard to call. There are 17 residues in the CDR3. CDR1 LNHNV and CDR2 YYDKDF come from the germline V gene (reference sequence). Trimming pared 0 bases from V and 7 bases from J, leaving 16 bases between. The CDR3 sequence is CATSRDQVTLENSPLHF. The CDR3 coding sequence is TGTGCCACCAGCAGAGATCAGGTGACCCTAGAGAATTCACCCCTCCACTTT.

The chain links TRBV4-3 to TRBJ1-6; 7 nucleotides agree with TRBD1. This CDR3 has 15 amino acids. V was pared by 4 bases and J by 9 bases, with 9 bases of the junction left unmatched. Germline CDR1 reads LGHNA; CDR2 reads YSLEER. CDR3 sequence: CASSLDRVMSSPLHF. As DNA, the CDR3 is TGCGCCAGCAGCCTTGACAGGGTAATGAGTTCACCCCTCCACTTT.

This clonotype was seen once. The chain is built from TRBV12-3 or TRBV12-4 and TRBJ2-5, with TRBD1 as a possible D gene (6 bases). The CDR3 runs to 13 residues. Trimming took off 3 bases at V and 5 bases at J, with 10 bases between the two ends. CDR3: CASSFTGWETQYF. DNA of the CDR3: TGTGCCAGCAGTTTTACAGGGTGGGAGACCCAGTACTTC.

The genes are TRBV7-9 and TRBJ2-1, with unresolved D. The CDR3 contains 13 residues. V gave up 3 bases and J gave up 7 bases, with 10 bases separating them. Germline V gene lookup returns CDR1 SEHNR and CDR2 FQNEAQ (reference sequence). CDR3 nucleotide sequence: TGTGCCAGCAGCTTCTCGGCTACGAATGAGCAGTTCTTC. Translating gives CASSFSATNEQFF. Based on the CDR3 plus reference TRBV7-9 and TRBJ2-1, the full variable domain is DTGVSQNPRHKITKRGQNVTFRCDPISEHNRLYWYRQTLGQGPEFLTYFQNEAQLEKSRLLSDRFSAERPKGSFSTLEIQRTEQGDSAMYLCASSFSATNEQFFGPGTRLTVL.

The genes are TRBV12-3 or TRBV12-4 and TRBJ1-1, with D maybe TRBD1 (5 bases). The CDR3 covers 12 residues. V gave up 3 bases and J gave up 13 bases, with 15 bases separating them. CDR3 residues: CASSLGGERVFF. In DNA form, the CDR3 reads TGTGCCAGCAGTTTGGGGGGGGAGCGGGTTTTCTTT.

The rearrangement joins TRBV2 to TRBJ1-2; D remains ambiguous. The CDR3 is 13 amino acids. CDR1 is SNHLY, CDR2 FYNNEI, per germline. The V and J ends lost 3 bases and 8 bases respectively, with 13 bases between them. The CDR3 nucleotides are TGTGCCAGCAGTGACCGTGACCTCTGGGGCTACACCTTC. It yields the protein CASSDRDLWGYTF. The full variable domain, completed using reference TRBV2 and TRBJ1-2, is EPEVTQTPSHQVTQMGQEVILRCVPISNHLYFYWYRQILGQKVEFLVSFYNNEISEKSEIFDDQFSVERPDGSNFTLKIRSTKLEDSAMYFCASSDRDLWGYTFGSGTRLTVV.

This chain uses TRBV29-1 with TRBJ2-1, with TRBD2 matching over 7 bases. The CDR3 consists of 14 residues. Germline V gives CDR1 SQVTM, CDR2 ANQGSEA. Trimming removed 7 bases from V and 2 bases from J; junction bases left unmatched: 8. The CDR3 nucleotides are TGCAGCGACCTGACTAGCCTGCCCTACAATGAGCAGTTCTTC. It yields the protein CSDLTSLPYNEQFF.

V gene TRBV15 combines with J gene TRBJ2-3, with TRBD2 matching 11 bases. V lost 0 bases, J lost 3 bases, and 5 bases stayed unmatched. The CDR3 extends over 17 amino acids. The V gene's germline CDR1 is LNHNV and CDR2 YYDKDF (reference sequence). The CDR3 DNA reads TGTGCCACCAGCAGAGACCCCACTAGCGGGGGTACAGATACGCAGTATTTT. Translation: CATSRDPTSGGTDTQYF.

The chain links TRBV6-5 to TRBJ2-5, with 8 bases lining up with TRBD2. Per the germline V gene, CDR1 is MNHEY and CDR2 is SVGAGI. The CDR3 runs to 15 residues. V lost 0 bases, J lost 5 bases, and 5 bases stayed unmatched. The CDR3 is CASSYSAGGAETQYF. Written as DNA, the CDR3 is TGTGCCAGCAGTTACTCTGCCGGGGGGGCCGAGACCCAGTACTTC.

This chain connects TRBV27 to TRBJ1-2, with no clear D. V dropped 6 bases and J dropped 4 bases, with 15 bases sitting between them. CDR1 and CDR2 (germline): MNHEY, SMNVEV (reference sequence). The length of the CDR3 is 14 residues. The CDR3 sequence is CASRTAKGAYGYTF. DNA for the CDR3: TGTGCCAGCAGAACAGCGAAGGGTGCCTATGGCTACACCTTC.